One and the same sample provided the 22 T cell receptor beta chains below, sequenced in a study of T cell responses to AZD1222 COVID-19 vaccine. The protocol was immunoSEQ multiplex PCR, while the TCRdb copy is restricted to in-frame clones and leaves out a portion. The data contain 75,000 to 95,000 clones, approximately 90% of them seen just once; the ten biggest clones take up about 19%. Sequencing used peripheral blood, obtained on day 0 of AZD1222 vaccination. These TCRs come from an adult in good health.

This sequence joins TRBV11-3 and TRBJ2-2; D gene ambiguous. CDR3 length equals 16 residues. V was shortened by 4 bases and J by 4 bases, with 16 bases between the two germline ends. Germline CDR1 and CDR2: SGHNT and YENEEA. CDR3 bases: TGTGCCAGCAGCTCCAGAAGCGCGATTCCCACCGGGGAGCTGTTTTTT. It is translated as CASSSRSAIPTGELFF.

With regard to this clone: The sample carries other DNA sequences with the same CDR3. For the CDR3, the DNA is TGTGCCACCAGCAGACCCCCGGGGACGGTTAACACTGAAGCTTTCTTT. It codes for CATSRPPGTVNTEAFF. The rearrangement joins TRBV15 to TRBJ1-1; weak D call: TRBD1 (5 bases). The germline V gene encodes CDR1 LNHNV and CDR2 YYDKDF (reference sequence). The CDR3 length is 16 residues. Trimming cost V 2 bases and J 2 bases, with 15 bases left between them.

J is TRBJ2-7 and V is TRBV2; tentatively, D is TRBD1 or TRBD2 (7 bases each). Germline V gives CDR1 SNHLY, CDR2 FYNNEI. The CDR3 loop spans 15 amino acids. Trimming left V 6 bases short and J 5 bases short, with 20 bases between. As DNA, the CDR3 is TGTGCCAGCAGGGCAGGGGGGGTCACCTGGAACGAGCAGTACTTC. Translation: CASRAGGVTWNEQYF.

The rearrangement links TRBV4-3 to TRBJ2-7; 12 bases fit TRBD1. After removal of 4 bases from V and 5 bases from J, the junction contained 6 bases not matched to a gene. The CDR3 loop spans 15 amino acids. Germline CDR1 LGHNA, CDR2 YSLEER. CDR3 region: CASSPRDRGLHEQYF. In nucleotides, the CDR3 is TGCGCCAGCAGCCCTAGGGACAGGGGGCTCCACGAGCAGTACTTC.

The chain uses TRBV15 and TRBJ1-3; TRBD1 might be the D (5 bases). V lost 0 bases, J lost 2 bases, and 8 bases lay in between. The CDR3 runs 15 residues. The germline gives CDR1 LNHNV, CDR2 YYDKDF (reference sequence). In DNA form, the CDR3 reads TGTGCCACCAGCAGAGATTCGGGGCCTGGAAACACCATATATTTT. This gives the protein CATSRDSGPGNTIYF.

The chain couples TRBV6-6 to TRBJ1-5, with D unresolved. This CDR3 has 12 amino acids. Per germline, CDR1 MNHNY and CDR2 SVGAGI (reference sequence). Between the trimmed V and J ends, which lost 5 bases and 4 bases, there was a span of 6 bases. In DNA, the CDR3 is TGTGCCAGCAGTAACGGTAATCAGCCCCAGCATTTT. This gives the protein CASSNGNQPQHF.

Concerning this clone: Relative to the germline gene, one junction end is altered; a read error may explain this. The V gene is TRBV6-2 or TRBV6-3, the J gene TRBJ2-7; D is undetermined. The CDR3 has 14 residues. CDR1 and CDR2 from the germline V gene are MNHEY and SVGEGT. The CDR3, as DNA: TGTGCCAGCAGTTACGCCTACAACACCCCCATGGCGGCCTTC. This gives the protein CASSYAYNTPMAAF.

V usage is TRBV5-5 and J usage is TRBJ1-1; D call uncertain. Germline V lookup: CDR1 SGHKS, CDR2 YYEKEE (reference sequence). The CDR3 contains 15 residues. V was pared by 1 base and J by 0 bases, with 10 bases between. CDR3 amino acids: CASSLFPGMNTEAFF. CDR3 DNA sequence: TGTGCCAGCAGCTTGTTCCCAGGCATGAACACTGAAGCTTTCTTT. Drawing the rest from reference TRBV5-5 and TRBJ1-1, the complete variable domain is DAGVTQSPTHLIKTRGQQVTLRCSPISGHKSVSWYQQVLGQGPQFIFQYYEKEERGRGNFPDRFSARQFPNYSSELNVNALLLGDSALYLCASSLFPGMNTEAFFGQGTRLTVV.

The gene calls are TRBV7-9 and TRBJ1-2; 9 bases map to TRBD1. Trimming removed 4 bases from V and 7 bases from J; junction bases left unmatched: 7. Per germline, CDR1 SEHNR and CDR2 FQNEAQ (reference sequence). The CDR3 contains 14 residues. The CDR3 bases are TGTGCCAGCAGCTCCTCCGGGACAGGGAGTGGCTACACCTTC. This gives the protein CASSSSGTGSGYTF.

This clone occurred many times. This chain links TRBV29-1 with TRBJ1-2; 7 bases are a match to TRBD1. From germline, CDR1 is SQVTM and CDR2 ANQGSEA. This CDR3 has 11 residues. V lost 5 bases to trimming and J lost 8 bases; unmatched junction nucleotides: 5. Written as DNA, the CDR3 is TGCAGCGTTCACAGGGGAGGCGGCTACACCTTC. This encodes CSVHRGGGYTF.

This chain links TRBV28 with TRBJ1-2, with D uncertain. This CDR3 region has 14 residues. Germline-derived CDR1 and CDR2 are MDHEN and SYDVKM. Deletions cut 5 bases from V and 8 bases from J, with 18 bases between. CDR3 in DNA: TGTGCCAGCAGTACGCCCGGGGAAGTATCCGGCTACACCTTC. Translating it yields CASSTPGEVSGYTF.

This clone appeared a few times. The J gene is TRBJ2-7, the V gene TRBV29-1, with D possibly matching TRBD1 (5 bases). Trimming took off 1 base at V and 3 bases at J, with 7 bases between the two ends. Germline V gives CDR1 SQVTM, CDR2 ANQGSEA. This CDR3 has 12 amino acids. The CDR3 loop reads CSVEVRDYEQYF. CDR3 bases: TGCAGCGTTGAAGTCAGGGACTACGAGCAGTACTTC.

V usage is TRBV19 and J usage is TRBJ2-7, with a tentative D call TRBD1 (6 bases). Germline CDR1 and CDR2: LNHDA and SQIVND (reference sequence). The ends were cut back, 3 bases at V and 3 bases at J, with 12 bases in the middle. The CDR3 length is 14 residues. The CDR3 DNA sequence: TGTGCCAGTAGTATGGCCCAGGGGAACTACGAGCAGTACTTC. It translates to CASSMAQGNYEQYF.

The CDR3 region has the DNA TGTGCCAGCAGCTTGGGGAACACTGAAGCTTTCTTT. As protein: CASSLGNTEAFF. The chain employs TRBV13 and TRBJ1-1; D gene unclear. The V gene lost 3 bases and the J gene lost 1 base, with 3 bases spanning the gap. The length of the CDR3 is 12 residues. Germline CDR1 and CDR2: PRHDT and FYEKMQ (reference sequence).

The chain carries TRBV7-2 and TRBJ1-2; D perhaps matches TRBD1 (6 bases). Germline lookup yields CDR1 SGHTA and CDR2 FQGNSA. Deletions cut 1 base from V and 5 bases from J, with 17 bases between. This CDR3 is 16 amino acids long. CDR3 sequence: CASSLVVGHPPYGYTF. CDR3 DNA sequence: TGTGCCAGCAGCTTAGTTGTGGGACACCCGCCTTATGGCTACACCTTC.

This clone was found a few times. This chain uses TRBV4-3 with TRBJ2-1, with 9 bases fitting TRBD1. The V gene's germline CDR1 is LGHNA and CDR2 YSLEER. V lost 6 bases, J lost 6 bases, and 9 bases stayed unmatched. The CDR3 totals 15 residues. Written as DNA, the CDR3 is TGCGCCAGCAGTAGAGGACAGGGGTCACTCAATGAGCAGTTCTTC. As protein: CASSRGQGSLNEQFF.

The chain recombines TRBV9 with TRBJ1-2, with TRBD1 matching 7 bases. V was clipped by 1 base and J by 2 bases; unmatched bases: 5. This CDR3 has 15 amino acids. Germline V gene lookup returns CDR1 SGDLS and CDR2 YYNGEE. The CDR3 reads CASSVMAGGNYGYTF. CDR3 coding DNA: TGTGCCAGCAGCGTAATGGCAGGGGGGAACTATGGCTACACCTTC. Variable domain in full (rest from reference TRBV9 and TRBJ1-2): DSGVTQTPKHLITATGQRVTLRCSPRSGDLSVYWYQQSLDQGLQFLIQYYNGEERAKGNILERFSAQQFPDLHSELNLSSLELGDSALYFCASSVMAGGNYGYTFGSGTRLTVV.

The gene calls are TRBV2 and TRBJ2-5; no clear D. Trimming took off 6 bases at V and 7 bases at J, with 9 bases between the two ends. Germline CDR1 is SNHLY and CDR2 is FYNNEI. The length of the CDR3 is 11 residues. The CDR3 coding sequence is TGTGCCAGCAGCTTCGCTAGGACCCAGTACTTC. Protein sequence: CASSFARTQYF.

By sample share, this clone is medium-sized. The chain links TRBV21-1 to TRBJ1-5; TRBD1, the table's D call, lacks a check against the DNA. TRBV21-1 is a pseudogene segment. The CDR3 is 22 amino acids. CDR3 loop: CASSKDRNAGHNRGKGNQPQHF. The CDR3 region has the DNA TGTGCCAGCAGCAAAGACCGAAACGCGGGGCACAACAGGGGTAAAGGCAATCAGCCCCAGCATTTT.

The J gene is TRBJ1-3, the V gene TRBV10-3, with D uncertain. The germline V gene encodes CDR1 ENHRY and CDR2 SYGVKD. Trimming took off 4 bases at V and 1 base at J, with 14 bases between the two ends. The CDR3 has 16 amino acids. The CDR3: CAISVTGGSSGNTIYF. Here the CDR3 DNA reads TGTGCCATCAGTGTGACTGGAGGTTCTTCTGGAAACACCATATATTTT.

J is TRBJ2-3 and V is TRBV7-6; tentative D call: TRBD1 (5 bases). Trimming removed 1 base at V and 1 base at J, with 12 bases between. The length of the CDR3 is 16 residues. Germline V gene lookup returns CDR1 SGHVS and CDR2 FNYEAQ. The CDR3 DNA follows: TGTGCCAGCAGCTTAGGGGGCTCCCTCGGCACAGATACGCAGTATTTT. Its translation: CASSLGGSLGTDTQYF.

The rearrangement joins TRBV21-1 to TRBJ2-5; the table calls TRBD1, which could not be checked here. TRBV21-1 constitutes a pseudogene. The CDR3 is 15 residues long. The CDR3 sequence: CASSKRHRGQETQYF. CDR3 coding DNA: TGTGCCAGCAGCAAAAGACACAGGGGGCAGGAGACCCAGTACTTC.